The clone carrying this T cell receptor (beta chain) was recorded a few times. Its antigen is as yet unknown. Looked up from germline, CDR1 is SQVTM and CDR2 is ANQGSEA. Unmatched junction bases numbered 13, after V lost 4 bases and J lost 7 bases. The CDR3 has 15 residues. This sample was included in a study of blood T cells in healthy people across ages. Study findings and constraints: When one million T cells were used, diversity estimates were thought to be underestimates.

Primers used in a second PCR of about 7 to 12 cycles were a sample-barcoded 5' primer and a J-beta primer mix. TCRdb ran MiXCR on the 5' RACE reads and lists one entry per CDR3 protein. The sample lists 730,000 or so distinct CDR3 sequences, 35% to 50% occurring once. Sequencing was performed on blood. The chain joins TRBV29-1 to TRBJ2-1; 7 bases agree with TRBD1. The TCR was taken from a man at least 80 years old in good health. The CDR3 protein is CSVGNLNRGANEQFF. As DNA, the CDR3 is TGCAGCGTTGGGAACTTAAACAGGGGAGCGAATGAGCAGTTCTTC.